The 24 T cell receptor beta chains given below trace back to one sample, sequenced in a study of blood T cell repertoires in COVID-19 (dated by TCRdb to 2020 to 2022). Library preparation used the immunoSEQ multiplex PCR assay. TCRdb took over this immuneACCESS table, retaining in-frame rearrangements with V and J assigned. Such tables are incomplete; in checked studies, under half of the missing clones stem from an unresolved V gene, and the remainder is unexplained. The sample has a few hundred thousand clones on record, under 85% of them singletons. The leading ten clones occupy around 1% of the sample. The sequenced sample consisted of peripheral blood. The receptor set was obtained from a human donor with COVID-19, enrolled during active disease. The donor label of this sample is uncertain.

The rearrangement joins TRBV7-9 to TRBJ1-1, with 7 positions matching TRBD1. Germline values: CDR1 SEHNR, CDR2 FQNEAQ (reference sequence). V gave up 5 bases and J gave up 5 bases; unmatched junction bases: 17. The CDR3 spans 17 residues. CDR3 region: CASSPAGGQTIRTEAFF. DNA of the CDR3: TGTGCCAGCAGCCCAGCGGGGGGACAGACGATCAGAACTGAAGCTTTCTTT. Together with reference TRBV7-9 and TRBJ1-1, the CDR3 gives the full variable domain: DTGVSQNPRHKITKRGQNVTFRCDPISEHNRLYWYRQTLGQGPEFLTYFQNEAQLEKSRLLSDRFSAERPKGSFSTLEIQRTEQGDSAMYLCASSPAGGQTIRTEAFFGQGTRLTVV.

V is TRBV27 and J is TRBJ1-3; TRBD1 matches 7 bases. There are 16 residues in the CDR3. Per germline, CDR1 MNHEY and CDR2 SMNVEV (reference sequence). The V segment lost 6 bases and the J segment 0 bases; nucleotides outside the gene matches: 8. CDR3 coding DNA: TGTGCCAGCAGACGCATGACAGGGAGCTCTGGAAACACCATATATTTT. Protein sequence: CASRRMTGSSGNTIYF.

J is TRBJ2-2 and V is TRBV19, with 11 positions matching TRBD2. This CDR3 region has 15 residues. Germline lookup yields CDR1 LNHDA and CDR2 SQIVND (reference sequence). The junction had 2 bases not matched to a gene; V was cut back by 1 base and J by 7 bases. As DNA, the CDR3 is TGTGCCAGTAGTATAGTACTAGCGGGAGTCGGGGAGCTGTTTTTT. Encoded protein: CASSIVLAGVGELFF.

On this clone itself: One junction end does not reproduce the germline sequence, and a read error may be involved. The chain employs TRBV28 and TRBJ1-4; TRBD1 might be the D (5 bases). Germline values: CDR1 MDHEN, CDR2 SYDVKM. This CDR3 has 15 residues. The CDR3 sequence: CASGFSGGGNEKLFF. DNA for the CDR3: TGTGCCAGCGGTTTCTCTGGGGGGGGTAATGAAAAACTGTTTTTT.

The V call is TRBV4-3, the J call TRBJ2-3; TRBD2 agrees at 9 bases. J was trimmed by 4 bases and V by 0 bases; bases with no gene match: 8. CDR1 LGHNA and CDR2 YSLEER come from the germline V gene. The CDR3 runs to 17 residues. The CDR3 sequence is CASSQDFVAGAPDTQYF. CDR3 bases: TGCGCCAGCAGCCAAGATTTTGTAGCGGGAGCCCCAGATACGCAGTATTTT.

This rearrangement joins TRBV6-6 to TRBJ2-3; no firm D call. V lost 5 bases and J 1 base, leaving 13 bases between the germline ends. CDR3 length: 15 amino acids. From germline, CDR1 is MNHNY and CDR2 SVGAGI (reference sequence). The CDR3 loop is CASSPVNPGTDTQYF. CDR3 in DNA: TGTGCCAGCAGTCCTGTTAATCCCGGCACAGATACGCAGTATTTT.

The chain is built from TRBV6-5 and TRBJ2-7; a weak D match, TRBD1 (5 bases). The CDR3 totals 13 residues. Trimming shortened V by 5 bases and J by 5 bases, and 13 bases separated the two germline ends. Germline V gene lookup returns CDR1 MNHEY and CDR2 SVGAGI. The DNA of the CDR3 is TGTGCCAGCAGTACCCCAGGGTCCCACGAGCAGTACTTC. Protein product: CASSTPGSHEQYF.

V is TRBV18 and J is TRBJ2-7, with D possibly matching TRBD2 (6 bases). V dropped 3 bases and J dropped 4 bases, with 25 bases sitting between them. The CDR3 has 18 amino acids. Germline CDR1 and CDR2: KGHSH and LQKENI. CDR3 residues: CASSPYSLSGALGYEQYF. The CDR3 nucleotides read TGTGCCAGCTCACCCTACTCCCTTAGCGGAGCTCTCGGGTACGAGCAGTACTTC.

The genes are TRBV19 and TRBJ2-7, with 7 bases lining up with TRBD1. This CDR3 is built from 13 residues. Germline V CDR1 and CDR2: LNHDA, SQIVND (reference sequence). V lost 10 bases and J lost 3; bases outside the gene matches: 9. The CDR3 spells CATEGGPSYEQYF. The CDR3 bases are TGTGCCACGGAAGGGGGCCCAAGCTACGAGCAGTACTTC.

This chain joins TRBV27 and TRBJ2-5, with a weak D call TRBD2 (6 bases). This CDR3 comprises 13 residues. Trimming shortened V by 5 bases and J by 2 bases, and 9 bases separated the two germline ends. Germline values: CDR1 MNHEY, CDR2 SMNVEV (reference sequence). The CDR3 sequence: CASSNGGQETQYF. CDR3 nucleotide sequence: TGTGCCAGCAGTAACGGGGGTCAAGAGACCCAGTACTTC.

Here the CDR3 reads CASTSGWNEQFF. CDR3 nucleotide sequence: TGTGCCAGCACTAGCGGATGGAATGAGCAGTTCTTC. The V gene is TRBV28, the J gene TRBJ2-1; 7 nucleotides line up with TRBD2. Trimming cost V 7 bases and J 7 bases; bases outside gene matches: 4. This CDR3 spans 12 amino acids. The germline V gene has CDR1 MDHEN and CDR2 SYDVKM.

The genes are TRBV28 and TRBJ1-1, with TRBD1 matching 8 bases. The V gene end was trimmed by 1 base and the J gene end by 4 bases; junction bases not matched to a gene: 5. The CDR3 is made up of 15 amino acids. The germline gives CDR1 MDHEN, CDR2 SYDVKM. This CDR3 is CASSLSAGGRTEAFF. DNA of the CDR3: TGTGCCAGCAGTTTATCGGCAGGGGGCCGCACTGAAGCTTTCTTT.

The chain is built from TRBV7-2 and TRBJ1-2; tentative D call: TRBD1 (6 bases). Trimming removed 3 bases at V and 1 base at J, with 15 bases between. CDR1 SGHTA and CDR2 FQGNSA come from the germline V gene. The CDR3 covers 16 residues. The CDR3 bases are TGTGCCAGCAGCTTTTATCTTGGACAGTTTAACTATGGCTACACCTTC. Encoded protein: CASSFYLGQFNYGYTF.

The chain has TRBV5-4 and TRBJ1-2; D gene ambiguous. From germline, CDR1 is SGHNT and CDR2 YYREEE (reference sequence). V lost 3 bases and J 5 bases, leaving 14 bases between the germline ends. The CDR3 sequence is 14 residues long. Here the CDR3 reads CASSWASSAYGYTF. CDR3 nucleotide sequence: TGTGCCAGCAGCTGGGCGTCTTCAGCTTATGGCTACACCTTC. The full variable domain, completed using reference TRBV5-4 and TRBJ1-2, is ETGVTQSPTHLIKTRGQQVTLRCSSQSGHNTVSWYQQALGQGPQFIFQYYREEENGRGNFPPRFSGLQFPNYSSELNVNALELDDSALYLCASSWASSAYGYTFGSGTRLTVV.

V is TRBV28 and J is TRBJ1-5, with a possible D match to TRBD1 (5 bases). V gave up 1 base and J gave up 6 bases, with 16 bases separating them. This CDR3 has 16 residues. Germline CDR1 is MDHEN and CDR2 is SYDVKM. CDR3 sequence reads: CASSLLAEGKSQPQHF. CDR3 in DNA: TGTGCCAGCAGTTTATTGGCGGAGGGGAAAAGTCAGCCCCAGCATTTT.

In regard to this clone: Additional DNA sequences in this sample encode the identical CDR3. CDR3 amino acids: CASSQGLAGGNEQFF. The CDR3 bases are TGTGCCAGCAGCCAAGGGCTAGCGGGAGGGAATGAGCAGTTCTTC. This chain joins TRBV14 and TRBJ2-1, with TRBD2 identical over 12 bases. The CDR3 has 15 amino acids. Germline V gene data show CDR1 as SGHDN and CDR2 as FVKESK. V lost 1 base, J lost 7 bases, and 2 bases stayed unmatched.

The V call is TRBV5-6, the J call TRBJ1-1; the D gene is possibly TRBD1 (6 bases). The CDR3 runs to 16 residues. Germline assignment: CDR1 SGHDT and CDR2 YYEEEE. The V and J ends lost 3 bases and 5 bases respectively, with 20 bases between them. In nucleotides, the CDR3 is TGTGCCAGCAGCTGGGGCTGGGGGGGACAAGGGACTGAAGCTTTCTTT. Its translation: CASSWGWGGQGTEAFF.

The J gene is TRBJ1-2, the V gene TRBV10-3; tentatively, D is TRBD1 (5 bases). The CDR3 covers 20 residues. Germline assignment: CDR1 ENHRY and CDR2 SYGVKD. Trimming removed 8 bases from V and 0 bases from J, with 31 bases in between. The CDR3: CAILTVPYRLRTNSNYGYTF. CDR3 nucleotides: TGTGCCATCCTAACTGTACCCTACAGGCTGCGCACCAATTCTAACTATGGCTACACCTTC.

This clone was counted only a few times. The chain recombines TRBV5-5 with TRBJ1-4; TRBD1 matches 8 bases. Germline V CDR1 and CDR2: SGHKS, YYEKEE (reference sequence). The J segment lost 6 bases and the V segment lost 1 base, leaving 8 bases of the junction unmatched. This CDR3 comprises 16 residues. The CDR3 loop reads CASSLYRGQGDEKLFF. CDR3 DNA: TGTGCCAGCAGCTTGTATAGAGGACAGGGTGATGAAAAACTGTTTTTT. Based on the CDR3 plus reference TRBV5-5 and TRBJ1-4, the full variable domain is DAGVTQSPTHLIKTRGQQVTLRCSPISGHKSVSWYQQVLGQGPQFIFQYYEKEERGRGNFPDRFSARQFPNYSSELNVNALLLGDSALYLCASSLYRGQGDEKLFFGSGTQLSVL.

CDR3: CAWRVGTSIGYEQYF. The CDR3 coding sequence is TGTGCCTGGAGAGTTGGGACTAGCATCGGATACGAGCAGTACTTC. The V and J genes are TRBV30 and TRBJ2-7; 9 positions match TRBD2. The CDR3 covers 15 residues. Germline values: CDR1 GTSNPN, CDR2 SVGIG (reference sequence). V lost 3 bases, J lost 4 bases, and 10 bases stayed unmatched. The variable domain in full, with the rest retrieved from reference TRBV30 and TRBJ2-7, is SQTIHQWPATLVQPVGSPLSLECTVEGTSNPNLYWYRQAAGRGLQLLFYSVGIGQISSEVPQNLSASRPQDRQFILSSKKLLLSDSGFYLCAWRVGTSIGYEQYFGPGTRLTVT.

The CDR3 coding sequence is TGTGCCAGCAGCTTGGGTATGGTGACTAGAGATTACGAGCAGTACTTC. It is translated as CASSLGMVTRDYEQYF. The chain has TRBV5-8 and TRBJ2-7; D might be TRBD2 (6 bases). The germline V gene encodes CDR1 SGHTS and CDR2 YDEGEE. Trimming shortened V by 0 bases and J by 4 bases, and 17 bases separated the two germline ends. CDR3 length: 16 amino acids. Drawing the rest from reference TRBV5-8 and TRBJ2-7, the complete variable domain is EAGVTQSPTHLIKTRGQQATLRCSPISGHTSVYWYQQALGLGLQFLLWYDEGEERNRGNFPPRFSGRQFPNYSSELNVNALELEDSALYLCASSLGMVTRDYEQYFGPGTRLTVT.

The V and J genes are TRBV3-1 (or the pseudogene TRBV3-2) and TRBJ2-7; maybe TRBD2 (5 bases). Germline CDR1 reads LGHDT; CDR2 reads YNNKEL (reference sequence). The ends were cut back, 3 bases at V and 2 bases at J, with 11 bases in the middle. This CDR3 contains 14 residues. The CDR3: CASSQRGMAYEQYF. The CDR3 region has the DNA TGTGCCAGCAGCCAGAGAGGGATGGCCTACGAGCAGTACTTC.

The gene calls are TRBV6-6 and TRBJ1-5, with D unclear. Germline CDR1 MNHNY, CDR2 SVGAGI (reference sequence). This CDR3 is 14 amino acids long. V lost 2 bases and J lost 11, with 16 bases in between. The CDR3 sequence: CASSYPSSPSAQHF. The CDR3, as DNA: TGTGCCAGCAGTTACCCATCGTCCCCGTCGGCCCAGCATTTT.

The rearrangement uses TRBV9 and TRBJ1-3; D ambiguous. This CDR3 contains 13 residues. Trimming removed 8 bases at V and 0 bases at J, with 9 bases between. Germline V gives CDR1 SGDLS, CDR2 YYNGEE. The chain's CDR3 is CASRSYSGNTIYF. The DNA of the CDR3 is TGTGCCAGTAGGAGCTACTCTGGAAACACCATATATTTT.